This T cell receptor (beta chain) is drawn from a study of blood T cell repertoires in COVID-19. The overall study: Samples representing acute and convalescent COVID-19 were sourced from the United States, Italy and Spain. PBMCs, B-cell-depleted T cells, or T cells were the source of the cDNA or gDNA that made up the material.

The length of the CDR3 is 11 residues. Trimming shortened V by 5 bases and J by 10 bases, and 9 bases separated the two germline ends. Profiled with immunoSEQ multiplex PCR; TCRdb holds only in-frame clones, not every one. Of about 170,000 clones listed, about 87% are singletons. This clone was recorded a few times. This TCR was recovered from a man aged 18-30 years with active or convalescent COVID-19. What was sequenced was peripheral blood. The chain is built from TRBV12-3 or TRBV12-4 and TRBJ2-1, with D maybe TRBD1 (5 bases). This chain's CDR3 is CASSPKGEQFF. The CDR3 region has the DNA TGTGCCAGCAGTCCCAAGGGGGAGCAGTTCTTC.